The clone carrying this T cell receptor (beta chain) turned up a few times. No antigen is known for it. This sample is drawn from a study of vaccination and CD4 T cells after COVID-19. Study-wide background: A median of roughly 72 days (range 14 to 241) separated dose two from the taking of post-vaccine samples.

Sequencing of the DNA from cultured CD4+ T cells was carried out with the Oncomine TCR Beta short-read assay. One entry per CDR3 protein results from TCRdb running MiXCR on the PCR reads. Here the sample spans 12,000 to 15,000 distinct CDR3 sequences, around half being singletons. The germline V gene encodes CDR1 MNHEY and CDR2 SMNVEV (reference sequence). Trimming removed 0 bases from V and 1 base from J; junction bases left unmatched: 8. The CDR3 is 17 residues long. Described treatment: roughly 10-day PBMC culture with coronavirus spike peptide pools or control peptides (ViraFEST assay). Medium was half-exchanged with fresh IL-2 medium on days 3 and 7.

This TCR came from a human donor who had recovered from COVID-19. The rearrangement uses TRBV27 and TRBJ1-2, with 7 bases that match TRBD1. The sequenced material came from CD4+ T cells from blood, cultured in vitro. CDR3 sequence: CASSLSRRAGGNYGYTF. CDR3 nucleotides: TGTGCCAGCAGTTTATCTCGTCGGGCAGGGGGTAACTATGGCTACACCTTC.